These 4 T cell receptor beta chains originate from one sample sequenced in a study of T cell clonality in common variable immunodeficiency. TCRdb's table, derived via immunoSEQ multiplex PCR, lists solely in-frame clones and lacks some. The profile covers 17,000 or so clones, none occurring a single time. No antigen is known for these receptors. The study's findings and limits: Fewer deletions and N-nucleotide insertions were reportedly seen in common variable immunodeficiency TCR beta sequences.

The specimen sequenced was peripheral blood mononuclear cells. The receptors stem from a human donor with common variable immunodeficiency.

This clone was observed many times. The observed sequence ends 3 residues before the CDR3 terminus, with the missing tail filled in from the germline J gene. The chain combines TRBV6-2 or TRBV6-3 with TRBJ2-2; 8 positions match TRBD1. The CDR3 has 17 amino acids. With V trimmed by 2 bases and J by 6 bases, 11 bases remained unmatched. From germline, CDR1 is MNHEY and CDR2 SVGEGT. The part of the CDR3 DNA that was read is TGTGCCAGCAGTTACCCCCCGGACAGGGTGAGGGCCGGGGAG. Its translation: CASSYPPDRVRAGE. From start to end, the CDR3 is CASSYPPDRVRAGELFF.

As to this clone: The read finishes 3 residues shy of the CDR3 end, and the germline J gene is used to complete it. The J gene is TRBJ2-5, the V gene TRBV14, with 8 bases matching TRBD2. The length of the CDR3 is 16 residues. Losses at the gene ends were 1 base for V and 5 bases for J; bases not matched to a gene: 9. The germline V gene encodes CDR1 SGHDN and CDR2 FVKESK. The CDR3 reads CASSQAGLAGLETQYF. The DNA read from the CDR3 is TGTGCCAGCAGCCAAGCGGGTCTAGCGGGTCTCGAGACC. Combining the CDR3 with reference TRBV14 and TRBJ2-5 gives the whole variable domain EAGVTQFPSHSVIEKGQTVTLRCDPISGHDNLYWYRRVMGKEIKFLLHFVKESKQDESGMPNNRFLAERTGGTYSTLKVQPAELEDSGVYFCASSQAGLAGLETQYFGPGTRLLVL.

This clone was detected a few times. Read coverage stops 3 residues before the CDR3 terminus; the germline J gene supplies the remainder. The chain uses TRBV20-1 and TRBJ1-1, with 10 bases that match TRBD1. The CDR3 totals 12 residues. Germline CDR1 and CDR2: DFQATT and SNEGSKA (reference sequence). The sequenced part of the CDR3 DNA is TGCAGTGCTCCAGACAGGGGGCGAGCC. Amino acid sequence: CSAPDRGRA. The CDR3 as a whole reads CSAPDRGRAAFF.

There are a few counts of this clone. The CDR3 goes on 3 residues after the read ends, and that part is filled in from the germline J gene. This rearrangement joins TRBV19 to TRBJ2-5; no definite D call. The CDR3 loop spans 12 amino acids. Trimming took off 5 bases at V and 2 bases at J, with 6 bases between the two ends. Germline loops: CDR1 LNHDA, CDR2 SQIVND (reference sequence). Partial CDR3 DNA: TGTGCCAGTAGTTTCCTTCAAGAGACC. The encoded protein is CASSFLQET. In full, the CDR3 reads CASSFLQETQYF.